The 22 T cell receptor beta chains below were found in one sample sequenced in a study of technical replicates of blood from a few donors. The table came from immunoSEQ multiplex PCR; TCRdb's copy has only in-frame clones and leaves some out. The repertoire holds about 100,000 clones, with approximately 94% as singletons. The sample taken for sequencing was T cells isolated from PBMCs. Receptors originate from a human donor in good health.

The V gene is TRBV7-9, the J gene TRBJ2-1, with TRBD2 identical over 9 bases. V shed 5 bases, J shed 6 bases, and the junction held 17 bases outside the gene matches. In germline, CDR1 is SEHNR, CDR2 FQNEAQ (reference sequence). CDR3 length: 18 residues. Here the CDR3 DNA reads TGTGCCAGCAGCCCTGATTTAGCGGGAGAGGGATGGGGCAATGAGCAGTTCTTC. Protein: CASSPDLAGEGWGNEQFF.

The CDR3 reads CATGGPAGELFF. Written as DNA, the CDR3 is TGTGCCACCGGAGGGCCGGCCGGGGAGCTGTTTTTT. J is TRBJ2-2 and V is TRBV14, with a weak D call TRBD2 (6 bases). The CDR3 runs 12 residues. Trimming took 10 bases from V and 6 from J, leaving 12 bases between them. Germline V CDR1 and CDR2: SGHDN, FVKESK.

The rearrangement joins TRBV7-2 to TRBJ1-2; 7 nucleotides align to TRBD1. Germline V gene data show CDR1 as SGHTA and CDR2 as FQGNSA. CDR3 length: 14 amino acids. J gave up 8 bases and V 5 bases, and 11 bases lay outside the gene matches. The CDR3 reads CASSTNRGSGGYTF. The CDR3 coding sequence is TGTGCCAGCAGCACCAACAGGGGATCCGGGGGCTACACCTTC.

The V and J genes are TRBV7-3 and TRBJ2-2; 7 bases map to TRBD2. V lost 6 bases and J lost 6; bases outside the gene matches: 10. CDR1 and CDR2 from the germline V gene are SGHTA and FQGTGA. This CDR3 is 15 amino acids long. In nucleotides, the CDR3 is TGTGCCAGCAGTCCCGGAGGACTAGGTGCCGGGGAGCTGTTTTTT. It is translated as CASSPGGLGAGELFF.

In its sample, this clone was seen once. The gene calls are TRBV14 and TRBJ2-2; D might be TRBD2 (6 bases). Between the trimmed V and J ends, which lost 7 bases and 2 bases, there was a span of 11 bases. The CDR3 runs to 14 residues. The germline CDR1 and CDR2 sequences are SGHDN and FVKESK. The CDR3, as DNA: TGTGCCAGCACCCGGGACTTTAACACCGGGGAGCTGTTTTTT. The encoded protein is CASTRDFNTGELFF.

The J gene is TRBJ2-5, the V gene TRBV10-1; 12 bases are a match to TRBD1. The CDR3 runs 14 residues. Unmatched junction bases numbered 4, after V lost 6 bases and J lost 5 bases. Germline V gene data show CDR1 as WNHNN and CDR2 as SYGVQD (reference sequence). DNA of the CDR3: TGCGCCAGCAGACCGGGACAGGGGGCTGAGACCCAGTACTTC. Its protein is CASRPGQGAETQYF.

CDR3 in amino acids: CAWSVMDRGGIQYF. The CDR3 DNA follows: TGTGCCTGGAGTGTGATGGACAGGGGTGGCATTCAGTACTTC. The chain joins TRBV30 to TRBJ2-4; 9 nucleotides agree with TRBD1. After removal of 0 bases from V and 9 bases from J, the junction contained 6 bases not matched to a gene. CDR3 length: 14 amino acids. Germline CDR1 reads GTSNPN; CDR2 reads SVGIG (reference sequence).

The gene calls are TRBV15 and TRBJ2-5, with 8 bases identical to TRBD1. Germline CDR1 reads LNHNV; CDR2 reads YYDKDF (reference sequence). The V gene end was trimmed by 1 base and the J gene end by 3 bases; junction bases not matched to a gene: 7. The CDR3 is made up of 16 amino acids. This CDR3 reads CATSRVDRGTKETQYF. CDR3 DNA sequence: TGTGCCACCAGCAGAGTCGACAGGGGTACCAAAGAGACCCAGTACTTC.

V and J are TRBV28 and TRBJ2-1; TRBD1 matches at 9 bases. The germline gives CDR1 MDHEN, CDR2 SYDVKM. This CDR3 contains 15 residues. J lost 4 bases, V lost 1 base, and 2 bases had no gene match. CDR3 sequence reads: CASSLSGQGYNEQFF. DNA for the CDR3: TGTGCCAGCAGTTTATCGGGACAGGGTTACAATGAGCAGTTCTTC.

Here the CDR3 DNA reads TGTGCCAGCAGCTTAGAGGGGCGGGGGGACAATGAGCAGTTCTTC. This encodes CASSLEGRGDNEQFF. The rearrangement joins TRBV11-3 to TRBJ2-1; 8 bases are shared with TRBD2. CDR3 size: 15 residues. The V gene's germline CDR1 is SGHNT and CDR2 YENEEA. Trimming removed 0 bases from V and 5 bases from J; junction bases left unmatched: 3.

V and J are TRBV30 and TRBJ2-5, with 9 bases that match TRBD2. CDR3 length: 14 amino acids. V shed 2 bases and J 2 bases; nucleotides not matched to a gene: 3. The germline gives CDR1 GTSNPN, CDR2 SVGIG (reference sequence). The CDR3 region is CAWSLAGEQETQYF. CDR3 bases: TGTGCCTGGAGTTTAGCGGGGGAACAAGAGACCCAGTACTTC.

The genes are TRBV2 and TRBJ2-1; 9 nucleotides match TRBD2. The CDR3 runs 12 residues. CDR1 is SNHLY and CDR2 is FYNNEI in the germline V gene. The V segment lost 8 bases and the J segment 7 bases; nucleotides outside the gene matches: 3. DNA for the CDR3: TGTGCCAGCGGTACTAGCGGGAATGAGCAGTTCTTC. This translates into CASGTSGNEQFF.

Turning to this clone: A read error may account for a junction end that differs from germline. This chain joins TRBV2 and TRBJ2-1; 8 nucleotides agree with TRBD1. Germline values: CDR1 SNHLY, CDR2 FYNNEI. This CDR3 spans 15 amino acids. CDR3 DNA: TGTGCCAGCAGAAAACAGGGGGATTCTTACAGTGAGCAGTTCTTC. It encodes CASRKQGDSYSEQFF. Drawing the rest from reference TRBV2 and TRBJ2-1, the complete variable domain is EPEVTQTPSHQVTQMGQEVILRCVPISNHLYFYWYRQILGQKVEFLVSFYNNEISEKSEIFDDQFSVERPDGSNFTLKIRSTKLEDSAMYFCASRKQGDSYSEQFFGPGTRLTVL.

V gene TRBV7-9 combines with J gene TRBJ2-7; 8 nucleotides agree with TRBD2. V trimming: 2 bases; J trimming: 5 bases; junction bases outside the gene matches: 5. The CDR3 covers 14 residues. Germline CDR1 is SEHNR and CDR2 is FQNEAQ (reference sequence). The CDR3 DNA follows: TGTGCCAGCAGCTTAATGGCGGGAGGTGACGAGCAGTACTTC. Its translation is CASSLMAGGDEQYF.

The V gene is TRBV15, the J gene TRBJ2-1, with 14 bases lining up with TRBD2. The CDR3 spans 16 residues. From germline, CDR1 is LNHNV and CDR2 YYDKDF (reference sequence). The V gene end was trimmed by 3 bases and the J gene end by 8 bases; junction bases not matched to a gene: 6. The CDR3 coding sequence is TGTGCCACCAGCAGGACTAGCGGGAGGGCCATAGATGAGCAGTTCTTC. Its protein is CATSRTSGRAIDEQFF. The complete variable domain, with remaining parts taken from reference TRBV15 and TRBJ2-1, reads DAMVIQNPRYQVTQFGKPVTLSCSQTLNHNVMYWYQQKSSQAPKLLFHYYDKDFNNEADTPDNFQSRRPNTSFCFLDIRSPGLGDTAMYLCATSRTSGRAIDEQFFGPGTRLTVL.

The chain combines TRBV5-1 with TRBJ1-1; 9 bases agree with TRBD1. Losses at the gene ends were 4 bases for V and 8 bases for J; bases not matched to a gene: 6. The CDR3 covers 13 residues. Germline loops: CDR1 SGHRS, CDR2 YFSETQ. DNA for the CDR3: TGCGCCAGCAGCCGGGACAGGGATACGGAAGCTTTCTTT. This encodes CASSRDRDTEAFF.

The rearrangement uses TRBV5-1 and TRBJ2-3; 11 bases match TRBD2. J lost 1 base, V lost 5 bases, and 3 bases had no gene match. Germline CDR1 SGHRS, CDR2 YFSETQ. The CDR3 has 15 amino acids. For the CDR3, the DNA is TGCGCCAGCAGGACTAGCGGGAATCGCACAGATACGCAGTATTTT. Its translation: CASRTSGNRTDTQYF.

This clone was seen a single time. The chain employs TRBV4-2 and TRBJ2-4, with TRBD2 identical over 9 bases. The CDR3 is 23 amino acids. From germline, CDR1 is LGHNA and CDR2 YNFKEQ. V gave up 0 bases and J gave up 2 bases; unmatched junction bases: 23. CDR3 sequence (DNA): TGTGCCAGCAGCCAAGATACCCCCCTAGGGCTAGCGGGGTCATATGTTTCCAAAAACATTCAGTACTTC. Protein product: CASSQDTPLGLAGSYVSKNIQYF.

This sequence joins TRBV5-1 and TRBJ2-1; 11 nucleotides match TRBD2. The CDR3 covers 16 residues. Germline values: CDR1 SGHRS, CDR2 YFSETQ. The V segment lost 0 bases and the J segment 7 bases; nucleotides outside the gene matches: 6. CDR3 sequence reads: CASSLALAGGGNEQFF. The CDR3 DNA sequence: TGCGCCAGCAGCTTGGCCCTAGCGGGGGGAGGGAATGAGCAGTTCTTC.

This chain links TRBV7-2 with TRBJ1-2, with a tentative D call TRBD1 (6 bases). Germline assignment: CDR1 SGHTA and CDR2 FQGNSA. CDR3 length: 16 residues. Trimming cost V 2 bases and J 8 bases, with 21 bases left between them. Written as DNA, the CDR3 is TGTGCCAGCAGCTTAACATCCGGGGCAGGGGTATGGGGCTACACCTTC. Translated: CASSLTSGAGVWGYTF. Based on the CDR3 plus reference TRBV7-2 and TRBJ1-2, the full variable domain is GAGVSQSPSNKVTEKGKDVELRCDPISGHTALYWYRQSLGQGLEFLIYFQGNSAPDKSGLPSDRFSAERTGGSVSTLTIQRTQQEDSAVYLCASSLTSGAGVWGYTFGSGTRLTVV.

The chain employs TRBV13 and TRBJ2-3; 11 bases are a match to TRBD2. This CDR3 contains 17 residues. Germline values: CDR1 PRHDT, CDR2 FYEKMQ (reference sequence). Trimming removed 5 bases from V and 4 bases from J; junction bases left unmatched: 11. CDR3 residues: CASSPRLAGRQADTQYF. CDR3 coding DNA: TGTGCCAGCAGCCCCCGACTAGCGGGAAGACAGGCAGATACGCAGTATTTT.

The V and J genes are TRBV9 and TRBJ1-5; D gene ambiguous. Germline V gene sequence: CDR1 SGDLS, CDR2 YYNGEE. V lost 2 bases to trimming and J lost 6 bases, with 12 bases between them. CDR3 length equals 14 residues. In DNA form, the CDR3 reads TGTGCCAGCAGCGTTGGAGGGAACGGTCAGCCCCAGCATTTT. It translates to CASSVGGNGQPQHF. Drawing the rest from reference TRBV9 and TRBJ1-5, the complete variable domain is DSGVTQTPKHLITATGQRVTLRCSPRSGDLSVYWYQQSLDQGLQFLIQYYNGEERAKGNILERFSAQQFPDLHSELNLSSLELGDSALYFCASSVGGNGQPQHFGDGTRLSIL.